A single T cell receptor (beta chain) is shown here with its context. Its specificity is not known. V lost 6 bases, J lost 5 bases, and 4 bases stayed unmatched. The length of the CDR3 is 15 residues. Germline loops: CDR1 MNHEY, CDR2 SMNVEV (reference sequence). It was with 60 Vbeta and 13 Jbeta primers that the PCR ran. Data came from immunoSEQ multiplex PCR; TCRdb stores just in-frame clones and leaves some out. The profile shows 50,000 or so clones, 65% to 80% of them singletons. The sample originates from a study of cytomegalovirus exposure and HLA in healthy donors. Whole-study results and caveats: Immune exposure data for these donors was limited to CMV serostatus. Earlier findings revealed that most TCR beta V segments proved productive either about 87% or about 30% of the time.

This chain uses TRBV27 with TRBJ2-2; the match to TRBD2 covers 12 bases. The clonotype originates from a woman aged 45-60 years in good health and CMV-seronegative. Input material: PBMCs. CDR3 in DNA: TGTGCCAGCAGCAGGACTAGCGGGACTACCGGGGAGCTGTTTTTT. It codes for CASSRTSGTTGELFF.